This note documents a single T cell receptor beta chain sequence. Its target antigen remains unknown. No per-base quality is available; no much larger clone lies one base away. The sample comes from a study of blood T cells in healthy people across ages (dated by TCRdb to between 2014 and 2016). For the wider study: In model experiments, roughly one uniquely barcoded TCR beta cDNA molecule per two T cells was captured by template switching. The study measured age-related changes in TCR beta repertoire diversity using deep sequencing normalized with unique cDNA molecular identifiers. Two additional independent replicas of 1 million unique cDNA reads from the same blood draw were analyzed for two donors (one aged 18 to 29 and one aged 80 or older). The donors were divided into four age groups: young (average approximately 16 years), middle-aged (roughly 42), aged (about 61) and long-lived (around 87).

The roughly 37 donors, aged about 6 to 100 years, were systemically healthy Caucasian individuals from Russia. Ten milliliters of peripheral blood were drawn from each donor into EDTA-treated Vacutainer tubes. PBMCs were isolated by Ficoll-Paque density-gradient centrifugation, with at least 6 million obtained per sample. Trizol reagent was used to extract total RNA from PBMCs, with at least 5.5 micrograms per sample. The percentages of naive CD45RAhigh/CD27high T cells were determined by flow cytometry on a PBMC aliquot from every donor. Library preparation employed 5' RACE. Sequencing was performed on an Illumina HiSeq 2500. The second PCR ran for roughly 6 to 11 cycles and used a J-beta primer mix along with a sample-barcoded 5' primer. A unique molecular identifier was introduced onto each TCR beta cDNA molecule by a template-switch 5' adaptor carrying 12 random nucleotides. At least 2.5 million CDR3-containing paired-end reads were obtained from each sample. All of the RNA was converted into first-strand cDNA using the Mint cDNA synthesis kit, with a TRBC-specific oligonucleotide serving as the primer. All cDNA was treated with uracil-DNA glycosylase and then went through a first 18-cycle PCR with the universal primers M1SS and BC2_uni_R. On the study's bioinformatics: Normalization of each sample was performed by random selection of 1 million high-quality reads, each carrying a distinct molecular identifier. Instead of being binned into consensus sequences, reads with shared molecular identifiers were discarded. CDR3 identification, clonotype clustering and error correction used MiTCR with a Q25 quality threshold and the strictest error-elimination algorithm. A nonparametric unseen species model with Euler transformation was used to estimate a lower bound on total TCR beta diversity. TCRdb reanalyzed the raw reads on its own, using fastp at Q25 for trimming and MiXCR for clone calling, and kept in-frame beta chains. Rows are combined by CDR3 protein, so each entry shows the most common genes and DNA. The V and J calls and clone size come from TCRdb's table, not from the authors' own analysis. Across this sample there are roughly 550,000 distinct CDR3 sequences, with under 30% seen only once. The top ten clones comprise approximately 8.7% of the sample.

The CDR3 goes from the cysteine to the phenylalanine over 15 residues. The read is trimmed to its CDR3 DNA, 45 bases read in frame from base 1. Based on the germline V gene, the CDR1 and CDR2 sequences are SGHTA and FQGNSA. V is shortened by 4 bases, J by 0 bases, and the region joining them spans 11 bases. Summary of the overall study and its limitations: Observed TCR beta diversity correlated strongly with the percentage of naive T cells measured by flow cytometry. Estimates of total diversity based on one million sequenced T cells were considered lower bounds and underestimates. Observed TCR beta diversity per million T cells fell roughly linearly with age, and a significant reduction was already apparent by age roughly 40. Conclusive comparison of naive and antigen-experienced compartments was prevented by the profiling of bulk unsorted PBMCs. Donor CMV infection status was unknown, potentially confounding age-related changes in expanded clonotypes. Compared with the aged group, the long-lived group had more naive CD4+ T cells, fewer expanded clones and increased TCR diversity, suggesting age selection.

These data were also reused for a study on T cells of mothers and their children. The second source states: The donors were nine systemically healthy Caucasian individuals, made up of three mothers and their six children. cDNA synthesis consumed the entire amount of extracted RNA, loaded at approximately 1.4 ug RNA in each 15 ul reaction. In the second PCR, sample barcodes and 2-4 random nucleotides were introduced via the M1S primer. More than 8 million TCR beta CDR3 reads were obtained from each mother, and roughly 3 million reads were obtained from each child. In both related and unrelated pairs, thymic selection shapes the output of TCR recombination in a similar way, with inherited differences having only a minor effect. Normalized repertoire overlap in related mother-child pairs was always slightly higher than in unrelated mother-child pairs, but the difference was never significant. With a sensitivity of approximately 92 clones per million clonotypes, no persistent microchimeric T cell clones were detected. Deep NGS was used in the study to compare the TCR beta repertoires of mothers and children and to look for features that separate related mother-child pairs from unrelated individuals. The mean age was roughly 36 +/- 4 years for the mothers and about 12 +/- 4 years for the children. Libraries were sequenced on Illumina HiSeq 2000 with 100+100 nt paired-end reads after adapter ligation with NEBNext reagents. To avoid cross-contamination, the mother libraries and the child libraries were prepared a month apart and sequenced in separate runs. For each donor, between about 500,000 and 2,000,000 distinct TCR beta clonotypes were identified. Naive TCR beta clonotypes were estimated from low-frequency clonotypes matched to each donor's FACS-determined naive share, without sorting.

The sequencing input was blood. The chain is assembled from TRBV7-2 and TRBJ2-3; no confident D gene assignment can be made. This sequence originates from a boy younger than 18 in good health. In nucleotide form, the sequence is TGTGCCAGCAGCTCTCGAGAAGCGAGCACAGATACGCAGTATTTT. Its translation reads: CASSSREASTDTQYF.